These 19 T cell receptor beta chains came from one sample sequenced in a study of T-cell reconstitution after alpha-beta-depleted transplantation in children. The library targeted TCRbeta and was prepared with unique molecular identifiers. TCRdb re-called the PCR reads through MiXCR, storing one row per CDR3 protein. Here the sample spans around 800,000 distinct CDR3 sequences, 15% to 20% being singletons. The starting material was PBMCs, mostly from graft donor cells, obtained 360 days after TCRalphabeta/CD19-depleted stem cell transplant. These receptors all come from a male patient younger than 18 who had a stem cell transplant for acute lymphoblastic leukemia, so the T cells may come from the graft donor.

This chain links TRBV6-1 with TRBJ2-1, with 8 nucleotides matching TRBD2. Trimming cost V 2 bases and J 1 base; bases outside gene matches: 7. Looked up from germline, CDR1 is MNHNS and CDR2 is SASEGT. This CDR3 comprises 17 residues. The DNA for the CDR3 is TGTGCCAGCAGTGAAACGTTAGCGGGAAGGTCCTACAATGAGCAGTTCTTC. It is translated as CASSETLAGRSYNEQFF.

DNA for the CDR3: TGTGCCAGCAGCGTAGTCTCTAGCGGAAGCACAGATACGCAGTATTTT. Residues: CASSVVSSGSTDTQYF. V and J are TRBV9 and TRBJ2-3, with 7 bases lining up with TRBD2. The CDR3 contains 16 residues. Germline V lookup: CDR1 SGDLS, CDR2 YYNGEE. V dropped 0 bases and J dropped 0; count of bases not matched to a gene: 4.

This clonotype was counted ten times or more. The chain combines TRBV12-3 or TRBV12-4 with TRBJ1-5, with D perhaps matching TRBD1 (5 bases). Deletions cut 2 bases from V and 6 bases from J, with 8 bases between. The CDR3 covers 13 residues. The chain's CDR3 is CASSLFRGQPQHF. CDR3 sequence (DNA): TGTGCCAGCAGTTTATTTAGGGGTCAGCCCCAGCATTTT.

A few counts support this clonotype. V is TRBV12-3 or TRBV12-4 and J is TRBJ1-2, with a tentative D call TRBD1 (6 bases). The CDR3 has 12 residues. V was trimmed by 8 bases and J by 13 bases, leaving 20 bases between them. The CDR3 is CASRATGLSVTF. The CDR3 DNA reads as TGTGCCAGCCGAGCTACAGGGTTGTCTGTCACCTTC.

The chain is built from TRBV7-4 and TRBJ2-1; D gene uncertain. The CDR3 covers 16 residues. CDR1 is SGHVT, CDR2 SQSDAQ, per germline. V was clipped by 2 bases and J by 9 bases, with 20 bases between them. CDR3 bases: TGTGCCAGCAGCTTAAGCCGGCAGCTCGGGTGGGGTGAGCAGTTCTTC. Its protein product is CASSLSRQLGWGEQFF.

The chain uses TRBV7-8 and TRBJ2-3; D is perhaps TRBD2 (6 bases). Germline V gene data show CDR1 as SGHVS and CDR2 as FQNEAQ. V was shortened by 6 bases and J by 3 bases, with 16 bases between the two germline ends. The CDR3 has 15 amino acids. In DNA, the CDR3 is TGTGCCAGCAGTCCCAACCCGGGAGAGACAGATACGCAGTATTTT. It specifies CASSPNPGETDTQYF.

The sample holds a few counts of this clonotype. V is TRBV2 and J is TRBJ2-7, with D tentatively TRBD1 (5 bases). Germline CDR1 and CDR2: SNHLY and FYNNEI. The V end was cut by 9 bases, the J end by 3 bases, with 15 bases between. This CDR3 comprises 13 residues. CDR3 DNA sequence: TGTGCCAGTAACGCAGGACACCTCTACGAGCAGTACTTC. It yields the protein CASNAGHLYEQYF.

This clonotype was detected ten times or more. The chain employs TRBV29-1 and TRBJ2-7; 8 positions agree with TRBD2. The CDR3 extends over 15 amino acids. Germline CDR1 reads SQVTM; CDR2 reads ANQGSEA. The junction had 13 bases not matched to a gene; V was cut back by 6 bases and J by 3 bases. This CDR3 reads CSVRSGDPPHYEQYF. The CDR3 DNA reads TGCAGCGTCCGTAGCGGGGACCCGCCCCACTACGAGCAGTACTTC.

Many counts were recorded for this clonotype. The chain couples TRBV4-1 to TRBJ2-5; no definite D call. The germline V gene has CDR1 MGHRA and CDR2 YSYEKL. This CDR3 is built from 14 residues. V was trimmed by 3 bases and J by 1 base, leaving 9 bases between them. CDR3 residues: CASSQTGFQETQYF. DNA of the CDR3: TGCGCCAGCAGCCAGACCGGTTTCCAAGAGACCCAGTACTTC.

The genes are TRBV7-9 and TRBJ2-2; maybe TRBD1 (6 bases). This CDR3 contains 14 residues. The germline gives CDR1 SEHNR, CDR2 FQNEAQ (reference sequence). With 2 bases removed from V and 6 bases from J, the gap between germline ends came to 10 bases. The CDR3 sequence: CASSLSEGAGELFF. CDR3 bases: TGTGCCAGCAGCTTATCAGAGGGGGCCGGGGAGCTGTTTTTT.

This clonotype was recorded many times. The genes are TRBV7-7 and TRBJ2-3, with 10 bases fitting TRBD2. The CDR3 runs 15 residues. The V gene end was trimmed by 5 bases and the J gene end by 1 base; junction bases not matched to a gene: 3. Per germline, CDR1 SSHAT and CDR2 FNYEAQ (reference sequence). The DNA for the CDR3 is TGTGCCAGCAGCCGCGGGACTAGCGGCACAGATACGCAGTATTTT. It codes for CASSRGTSGTDTQYF.

This clonotype was seen at least ten times. The chain joins TRBV27 to TRBJ2-5; D is unclear. V gave up 1 base and J gave up 2 bases, with 14 bases separating them. Germline V gene lookup returns CDR1 MNHEY and CDR2 SMNVEV (reference sequence). This CDR3 spans 16 amino acids. The CDR3 coding sequence is TGTGCCAGCAGTTTATACATGGGCAGCCGGCAAGAGACCCAGTACTTC. Encoded protein: CASSLYMGSRQETQYF.

This clonotype was observed many times. The chain couples TRBV4-1 to TRBJ2-2; D is uncertain. CDR3 length: 13 amino acids. Germline loops: CDR1 MGHRA, CDR2 YSYEKL. V was pared by 8 bases and J by 2 bases, with 9 bases between. This CDR3 is CASSNTNTGELFF. CDR3 sequence (DNA): TGCGCCAGCTCTAACACTAACACCGGGGAGCTGTTTTTT.

V is TRBV12-3 or TRBV12-4 and J is TRBJ2-7, with 7 bases matching TRBD1. Germline trimming cut 6 bases from V and 2 bases from J; bases unmatched to any gene: 7. The length of the CDR3 is 14 residues. CDR3 nucleotides: TGTGCCAGCAGCCGGGGACAGCAACCCTACGAGCAGTACTTC. Protein: CASSRGQQPYEQYF.

This clonotype was recorded only once. This chain joins TRBV20-1 and TRBJ2-7; D is uncertain. This CDR3 comprises 14 residues. V was shortened by 2 bases and J by 1 base, with 12 bases between the two germline ends. Germline CDR1 and CDR2: DFQATT and SNEGSKA (reference sequence). CDR3 loop: CSARSGRPSYEQYF. The CDR3, as DNA: TGCAGTGCTAGATCGGGTCGTCCATCCTACGAGCAGTACTTC.

This clonotype turned up a few times. The chain recombines TRBV12-3 or TRBV12-4 with TRBJ2-7, with TRBD2 identical over 7 bases. This CDR3 region has 15 residues. V lost 5 bases to trimming and J lost 5 bases; unmatched junction nucleotides: 12. DNA for the CDR3: TGTGCCAGCAGTATCCCTGGCGGGAGTTCCGACGAGCAGTACTTC. Its translation is CASSIPGGSSDEQYF.

The chain carries TRBV11-2 and TRBJ1-4; D unresolved. This CDR3 has 15 amino acids. CDR1 is SGHAT and CDR2 is FQNNGV in the germline V gene. Deletions cut 2 bases from V and 7 bases from J, with 14 bases between. This CDR3 is CASSLSFWGGEKLFF. The CDR3 DNA sequence: TGTGCCAGCAGCTTATCCTTCTGGGGTGGTGAAAAACTGTTTTTT. The variable domain in full, with the rest retrieved from reference TRBV11-2 and TRBJ1-4, is EAGVAQSPRYKIIEKRQSVAFWCNPISGHATLYWYQQILGQGPKLLIQFQNNGVVDDSQLPKDRFSAERLKGVDSTLKIQPAKLEDSAVYLCASSLSFWGGEKLFFGSGTQLSVL.

The V gene is TRBV11-3, the J gene TRBJ2-1; 8 nucleotides match TRBD2. V lost 2 bases and J lost 2; bases outside the gene matches: 2. CDR1 is SGHNT, CDR2 YENEEA, per germline. This CDR3 has 15 residues. The CDR3 region is CASSLREGTYNEQFF. DNA of the CDR3: TGTGCCAGCAGCTTACGGGAGGGTACCTACAATGAGCAGTTCTTC.

This clonotype has at least ten counts. The V and J genes are TRBV7-9 and TRBJ2-3; D is undetermined. The V end was cut by 7 bases, the J end by 6 bases, with 11 bases between. This CDR3 is 12 amino acids long. Germline CDR1 is SEHNR and CDR2 is FQNEAQ (reference sequence). The CDR3 loop reads CASTLDTDTQYF. The CDR3 DNA follows: TGTGCCAGCACCTTGGATACGGATACGCAGTATTTT.